Shown below are 25 T cell receptor beta chains from a single sample sequenced in a study of cytomegalovirus exposure and HLA in healthy donors. PCR primers comprised 60 Vbeta and 13 Jbeta primers. TCRdb's copy holds only in-frame clones and misses some; the assay was immunoSEQ multiplex PCR. The repertoire has about 140,000 clones, about 80% of them found once; the top ten carry 1% to 1.5%. Sequenced sample: PBMCs. These receptors were collected from a male donor in good health and CMV-seropositive.

About this clone: A read error may account for a junction end that differs from germline. V gene TRBV7-9 combines with J gene TRBJ2-7; the match to TRBD1 covers 7 bases. The length of the CDR3 is 17 residues. Germline V gene data show CDR1 as SEHNR and CDR2 as FQNEAQ (reference sequence). CDR3 DNA: TGTTCCAGCAGCTTAGGGGCACAGGGGACCCTGAGGGGGGAGCAGTACTTC. Protein: CSSSLGAQGTLRGEQYF. The full variable domain, in which reference TRBV7-9 and TRBJ2-7 provide the parts outside the CDR3, is DTGVSQNPRHKITKRGQNVTFRCDPISEHNRLYWYRQTLGQGPEFLTYFQNEAQLEKSRLLSDRFSAERPKGSFSTLEIQRTEQGDSAMYLCSSSLGAQGTLRGEQYFGPGTRLTVT.

With regard to this clone: Other DNA variants within this sample encode the same CDR3. This chain links TRBV7-9 with TRBJ1-5; 7 bases map to TRBD1. Germline CDR1 reads SEHNR; CDR2 reads FQNEAQ (reference sequence). The CDR3 is 15 residues long. The V segment lost 5 bases and the J segment 1 base; nucleotides outside the gene matches: 5. The CDR3 DNA reads TGTGCCAGCAGCCTCGGGACAGTCAGCAATCAGCCCCAGCATTTT. It codes for CASSLGTVSNQPQHF.

This clone was detected only once. The genes are TRBV9 and TRBJ2-3; 12 bases are a match to TRBD2. Germline CDR1 is SGDLS and CDR2 is YYNGEE. The CDR3 extends over 20 amino acids. The V and J ends lost 3 bases and 0 bases, in that order; junction bases with no gene match: 14. The chain's CDR3 is CASSAGGLAGSGSSTDTQYF. CDR3 sequence (DNA): TGTGCCAGCAGCGCCGGAGGACTAGCGGGAAGTGGGTCTAGCACAGATACGCAGTATTTT.

The genes are TRBV7-6 and TRBJ2-7, with D maybe TRBD1 (6 bases). Trimming left V 0 bases short and J 6 bases short, with 9 bases between. Germline assignment: CDR1 SGHVS and CDR2 FNYEAQ. This CDR3 contains 13 residues. CDR3 region: CASSLAGTLEQYF. CDR3 nucleotides: TGTGCCAGCAGCTTAGCCGGGACACTCGAGCAGTACTTC.

The V gene is TRBV6-1, the J gene TRBJ1-2, with 7 bases aligning to TRBD1. Germline-derived CDR1 and CDR2 are MNHNS and SASEGT. The ends lost 0 bases at V and 5 bases at J; junction bases unmatched: 3. The CDR3 runs 14 residues. The CDR3: CASSEATGAYGYTF. The CDR3 nucleotides read TGTGCCAGCAGTGAAGCAACAGGGGCTTATGGCTACACCTTC.

This clone has just a few counts. J is TRBJ1-2 and V is TRBV19; 12 nucleotides agree with TRBD1. This CDR3 is 16 amino acids long. The V segment lost 3 bases and the J segment 7 bases; nucleotides outside the gene matches: 9. Germline V CDR1 and CDR2: LNHDA, SQIVND (reference sequence). CDR3 nucleotides: TGTGCCAGTAGTATCTCTCCGGGACAGGGGGCTGCTGGCTACACCTTC. It is translated as CASSISPGQGAAGYTF.

This chain joins TRBV19 and TRBJ2-7, with 10 positions matching TRBD2. Germline V gene lookup returns CDR1 LNHDA and CDR2 SQIVND (reference sequence). The CDR3 covers 16 residues. J was trimmed by 2 bases and V by 3 bases; bases with no gene match: 7. The CDR3 DNA reads TGTGCCAGTAGTATTACCCCTAGCGGGGGCACCTACGAGCAGTACTTC. Amino acids: CASSITPSGGTYEQYF.

This rearrangement joins TRBV7-8 to TRBJ2-2, with D uncertain. Germline loops: CDR1 SGHVS, CDR2 FQNEAQ. The CDR3 is made up of 14 amino acids. V gave up 5 bases and J gave up 8 bases, with 15 bases separating them. CDR3 sequence (DNA): TGTGCCAGCAGCGAACCGGCCGTCAGGGGGGAGCTGTTTTTT. It codes for CASSEPAVRGELFF.

The CDR3 DNA sequence: TGTGCCAGCAGCTTGGCGGTTGGTGAAAAACTGTTTTTT. This gives the protein CASSLAVGEKLFF. The chain has TRBV5-5 and TRBJ1-4; unclear D gene. V was trimmed by 0 bases and J by 7 bases, leaving 7 bases between them. Germline V gene lookup returns CDR1 SGHKS and CDR2 YYEKEE (reference sequence). The CDR3 spans 13 residues.

The V call is TRBV7-8, the J call TRBJ2-7; weak D call: TRBD1 (5 bases). The CDR3 spans 15 residues. Germline lookup yields CDR1 SGHVS and CDR2 FQNEAQ. Trimming pared 1 base from V and 4 bases from J, leaving 14 bases between. In DNA form, the CDR3 reads TGTGCCAGCAGCTTAGTTGTTGGGTCAGGGTACGAGCAGTACTTC. This encodes CASSLVVGSGYEQYF.

This clone showed up just a few times. The genes are TRBV9 and TRBJ1-6, with D perhaps matching TRBD1 (6 bases). Germline V gene data show CDR1 as SGDLS and CDR2 as YYNGEE. This CDR3 spans 16 amino acids. Trimming removed 4 bases from V and 8 bases from J, with 19 bases in between. CDR3 region: CASSPAGGLVYSPLHF. The CDR3 region has the DNA TGTGCCAGCAGCCCGGCCGGGGGGCTTGTTTATTCACCCCTCCACTTT. Full variable domain (rest looked up from reference TRBV9 and TRBJ1-6): DSGVTQTPKHLITATGQRVTLRCSPRSGDLSVYWYQQSLDQGLQFLIQYYNGEERAKGNILERFSAQQFPDLHSELNLSSLELGDSALYFCASSPAGGLVYSPLHFGNGTRLTVT.

The chain carries TRBV28 and TRBJ1-5; a possible D gene is TRBD1 (5 bases). V was shortened by 3 bases and J by 1 base, with 10 bases between the two germline ends. Germline CDR1 reads MDHEN; CDR2 reads SYDVKM. This CDR3 has 15 residues. CDR3 protein: CASSLVGLSNQPQHF. CDR3 DNA sequence: TGTGCCAGCAGTTTGGTGGGGCTAAGCAATCAGCCCCAGCATTTT.

The genes are TRBV6-5 and TRBJ1-5; D possibly corresponds to TRBD1 (6 bases). CDR3 size: 15 residues. The germline V and J ends were trimmed by 6 bases and 2 bases, with 14 bases remaining between them. CDR1 and CDR2 (germline): MNHEY, SVGAGI. CDR3 DNA: TGTGCCAGCAGGCCACAGGGAAACGGCAATCAGCCCCAGCATTTT. Translation: CASRPQGNGNQPQHF.

This clone has only a few counts. The chain links TRBV19 to TRBJ2-2; possible D gene TRBD2, 6 bases. The length of the CDR3 is 14 residues. The ends were cut back, 9 bases at V and 0 bases at J, with 11 bases in the middle. Germline values: CDR1 LNHDA, CDR2 SQIVND (reference sequence). CDR3 amino acids: CASCGAPNTGELFF. CDR3 bases: TGTGCCAGCTGCGGGGCACCGAACACCGGGGAGCTGTTTTTT.

The rearrangement uses TRBV11-3 and TRBJ2-3; TRBD2 aligns across 10 bases. CDR3 length: 18 amino acids. V lost 3 bases to trimming and J lost 3 bases; unmatched junction nucleotides: 12. Germline values: CDR1 SGHNT, CDR2 YENEEA. The CDR3 spells CASSFGRTSGDITDTQYF. In DNA, the CDR3 is TGTGCCAGCAGCTTTGGAAGGACTAGCGGAGATATAACAGATACGCAGTATTTT. Full variable domain (remainder filled in from reference TRBV11-3 and TRBJ2-3): EAGVVQSPRYKIIEKKQPVAFWCNPISGHNTLYWYLQNLGQGPELLIRYENEEAVDDSQLPKDRFSAERLKGVDSTLKIQPAELGDSAVYLCASSFGRTSGDITDTQYFGPGTRLTVL.

The J gene is TRBJ1-3, the V gene TRBV6-5; D might be TRBD1 (6 bases). The CDR3 loop spans 16 amino acids. V gave up 0 bases and J gave up 0 bases, with 9 bases separating them. Germline V CDR1 and CDR2: MNHEY, SVGAGI. CDR3 sequence (DNA): TGTGCCAGCAGTTACTCGACAGGCAGCTCTGGAAACACCATATATTTT. Translating gives CASSYSTGSSGNTIYF.

The chain uses TRBV6-5 and TRBJ2-1; the D gene is possibly TRBD1 (6 bases). Germline CDR1 is MNHEY and CDR2 is SVGAGI. This CDR3 comprises 14 residues. V was cut by 7 bases and J by 6 bases, with 16 bases left in between. DNA of the CDR3: TGTGCCAGCACCCGTGGACAGAGGGGCAATGAGCAGTTCTTC. Translated, it gives CASTRGQRGNEQFF.

The J gene is TRBJ1-2, the V gene TRBV18, with 7 bases matching TRBD1. This CDR3 comprises 18 residues. CDR1 is KGHSH, CDR2 LQKENI, per germline. V dropped 3 bases and J dropped 2; count of bases not matched to a gene: 15. DNA for the CDR3: TGTGCCAGCTCACCGTTGGTCGGGACAGCCCTTTCAAACTATGGCTACACCTTC. Translated, it gives CASSPLVGTALSNYGYTF. The entire variable domain, with the rest obtained from reference TRBV18 and TRBJ1-2, is as follows: NAGVMQNPRHLVRRRGQEARLRCSPMKGHSHVYWYRQLPEEGLKFMVYLQKENIIDESGMPKERFSAEFPKEGPSILRIQQVVRGDSAAYFCASSPLVGTALSNYGYTFGSGTRLTVV.

V is TRBV5-1 and J is TRBJ2-2, with TRBD2 matching over 9 bases. Losses at the gene ends were 5 bases for V and 4 bases for J; bases not matched to a gene: 3. CDR1 is SGHRS and CDR2 is YFSETQ in the germline V gene. The CDR3 extends over 14 amino acids. The CDR3 DNA is TGCGCCAGCAGGACTAGCGGACTCACCGGGGAGCTGTTTTTT. Translating gives CASRTSGLTGELFF.

The chain uses TRBV5-5 and TRBJ2-7; D is possibly TRBD1 (6 bases). With 2 bases removed from V and 0 bases from J, the gap between germline ends came to 9 bases. CDR3 length: 14 residues. In germline, CDR1 is SGHKS, CDR2 YYEKEE (reference sequence). The CDR3 region has the DNA TGTGCCAGCAGCTTCTGGGACACCTCCTACGAGCAGTACTTC. It codes for CASSFWDTSYEQYF.

The genes are TRBV12-5 and TRBJ2-2; D is perhaps TRBD2 (5 bases). CDR3 length: 16 amino acids. CDR1 and CDR2 from the germline V gene are LGHNT and FRNRAP. The V end lost 4 bases, the J end lost 5 bases, and 17 bases lay between the germline ends. CDR3 DNA: TGTGCTAGTGGTTCTATTACTAGTTCCCAGACCGGGGAGCTGTTTTTT. Translating it yields CASGSITSSQTGELFF.

The chain has TRBV19 and TRBJ2-2; 9 bases align to TRBD1. This CDR3 is 17 amino acids long. From germline, CDR1 is LNHDA and CDR2 SQIVND (reference sequence). With V trimmed by 1 base and J by 2 bases, 5 bases remained unmatched. CDR3 sequence: CASSIGWGQGNTGELFF. The CDR3, as DNA: TGTGCCAGTAGTATAGGGTGGGGACAGGGAAACACCGGGGAGCTGTTTTTT.

This clone has just one count. The chain uses TRBV6-1 and TRBJ2-1, with 12 nucleotides matching TRBD2. There are 18 residues in the CDR3. Germline V lookup: CDR1 MNHNS, CDR2 SASEGT. Trimming removed 4 bases from V and 2 bases from J; junction bases left unmatched: 9. CDR3 amino acids: CASSGAGTSGHPYNEQFF. The CDR3 bases are TGTGCCAGCAGTGGGGCCGGGACTAGCGGGCATCCCTACAATGAGCAGTTCTTC.

The table lists this clone with a count of one. V is TRBV12-5 and J is TRBJ2-7; tentatively, D is TRBD2 (5 bases). The CDR3 length is 14 residues. V lost 1 base and J lost 2, with 9 bases in between. Per the germline V gene, CDR1 is LGHNT and CDR2 is FRNRAP. The CDR3 coding sequence is TGTGCTAGTGGTTTGGCGGGAATCCCCTACGAGCAGTACTTC. Protein product: CASGLAGIPYEQYF.

CDR3 bases: TGTGCCAGCAGCTTAGGGTCGCAGGGGAGCACAGATACGCAGTATTTT. This translates into CASSLGSQGSTDTQYF. The gene calls are TRBV7-6 and TRBJ2-3; a weak D match, TRBD1 (6 bases). This CDR3 comprises 16 residues. The germline V and J ends were trimmed by 1 base and 0 bases, with 11 bases remaining between them. The germline V gene encodes CDR1 SGHVS and CDR2 FNYEAQ.